The source of this T cell receptor (beta chain) is a study of blood T cell repertoires in COVID-19. Germline loops: CDR1 LGHDT, CDR2 YNNKEL (reference sequence). This CDR3 is built from 15 residues. Trimming cost V 5 bases and J 3 bases, with 14 bases left between them. This clone was counted between two and nine times. TCRdb's table, derived via immunoSEQ multiplex PCR, lists solely in-frame clones and lacks some. The data hold roughly 250,000 clones, with around 87% observed a single time. The sequenced sample was PBMCs or T cells enriched from blood (not recorded which). The receptor was isolated from a woman in her forties or fifties who had recovered from COVID-19. The chain is built from TRBV3-1 (or the pseudogene TRBV3-2) and TRBJ1-3; D gene uncertain. The CDR3 here is CASSSPGEGGNTIYF. In DNA, the CDR3 is TGTGCCAGCAGCTCCCCCGGGGAGGGTGGAAACACCATATATTTT.